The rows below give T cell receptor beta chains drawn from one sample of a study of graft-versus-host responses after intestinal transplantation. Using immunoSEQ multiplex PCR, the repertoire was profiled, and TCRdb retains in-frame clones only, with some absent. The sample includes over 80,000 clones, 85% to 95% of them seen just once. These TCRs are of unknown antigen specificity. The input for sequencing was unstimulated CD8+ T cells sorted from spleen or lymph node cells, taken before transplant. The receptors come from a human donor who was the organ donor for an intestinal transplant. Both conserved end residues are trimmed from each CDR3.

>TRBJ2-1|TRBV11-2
ASSLDFGGGNEQF
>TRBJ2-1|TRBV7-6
ASGERGIYNEQF
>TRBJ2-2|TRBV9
ASSPGNTGELF
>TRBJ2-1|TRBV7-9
ASSLVDNEQF
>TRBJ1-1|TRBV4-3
ASSQDPRGTTEAF
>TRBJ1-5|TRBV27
ASSLYRGPNQPQH
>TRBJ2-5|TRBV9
ASSHPLAEETQY
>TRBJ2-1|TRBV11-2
ASSPGTSGASGEQF
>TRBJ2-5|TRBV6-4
ATVVGATQY
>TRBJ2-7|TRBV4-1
ASSQARGYEQY
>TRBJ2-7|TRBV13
ASSGSGQGPQYEQY